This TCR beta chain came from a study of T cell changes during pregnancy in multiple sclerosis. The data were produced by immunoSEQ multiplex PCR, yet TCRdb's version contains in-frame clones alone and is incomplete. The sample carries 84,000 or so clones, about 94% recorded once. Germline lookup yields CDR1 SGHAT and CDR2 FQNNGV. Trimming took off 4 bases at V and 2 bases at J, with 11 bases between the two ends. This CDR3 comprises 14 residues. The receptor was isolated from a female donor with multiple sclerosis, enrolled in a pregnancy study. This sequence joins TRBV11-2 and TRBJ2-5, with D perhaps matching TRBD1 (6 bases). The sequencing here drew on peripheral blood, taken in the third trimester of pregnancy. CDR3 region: CASSWRTVQETQYF. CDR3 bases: TGTGCCAGCAGCTGGAGGACAGTGCAAGAGACCCAGTACTTC. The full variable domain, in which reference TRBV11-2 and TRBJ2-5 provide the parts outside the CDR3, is EAGVAQSPRYKIIEKRQSVAFWCNPISGHATLYWYQQILGQGPKLLIQFQNNGVVDDSQLPKDRFSAERLKGVDSTLKIQPAKLEDSAVYLCASSWRTVQETQYFGPGTRLLVL.